This T cell receptor (beta chain) derives from a study of T cell clones after liver transplantation. Overall study: Pre-transplant mixed lymphocyte reactions yielded third-party-reactive TCRbeta sequences as comparators for graft-donor-reactive sequences. Apart from three HCV-positive recipients, transplants were for non-autoimmune, non-viral reasons.

Repertoires were generated with immunoSEQ multiplex PCR, while TCRdb's copy carries only in-frame clones and drops some. This sample yields about 51,000 clones, of which approximately 87% are seen a single time; 13% to 15% belongs to the top ten. Of note for this clone: The antigen remains undetermined.

Study results and caveats: A larger donor-reactive than third-party decline suggested partial antigen-specific deletion. Graft donor-reactive T cells possibly entered the graft instead of undergoing deletion.

Germline values: CDR1 LGHNA, CDR2 YNFKEQ. The CDR3 spans 17 residues. Trimming cost V 0 bases and J 0 bases, with 14 bases left between them. This chain connects TRBV4-2 to TRBJ1-1, with a possible D match to TRBD1 (5 bases). Sequencing was performed on CD8+ T cells from blood, taken 12 months after liver transplant. This TCR came from a human patient who received a liver transplant. Some T cells may be the graft donor's. CDR3 in amino acids: CASSQDRLGPMNTEAFF. The CDR3, as DNA: TGTGCCAGCAGCCAAGATAGGTTGGGGCCGATGAACACTGAAGCTTTCTTT.